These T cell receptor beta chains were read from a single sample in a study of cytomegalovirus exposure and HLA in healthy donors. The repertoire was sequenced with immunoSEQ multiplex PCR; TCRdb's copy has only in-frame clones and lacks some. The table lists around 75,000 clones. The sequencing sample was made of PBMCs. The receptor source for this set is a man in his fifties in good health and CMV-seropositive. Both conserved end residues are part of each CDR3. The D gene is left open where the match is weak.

TGCGCCAGCAGTCCGGCTCCAGGGGTCAACACTGAAGCTTTCTTT,CASSPAPGVNTEAFF,NA,TRBV5-1,TRBJ1-1
TGCGCCAGCAGCCAAGAAGTCCCGGGACAGGGGGCCCTTAGCAATCAGCCCCAGCATTTT,CASSQEVPGQGALSNQPQHF,TRBD1,TRBV4-1,TRBJ1-5
TGTGCCAGCAGTGGGATCGGTACAGTGAACACTGAAGCTTTCTTT,CASSGIGTVNTEAFF,NA,TRBV6-1,TRBJ1-1
TGTGCCAGCAGCTTTCAGGGATCAGAGACCCAGTACTTC,CASSFQGSETQYF,NA,TRBV7-2,TRBJ2-5
TGTGCCATCAGTGAGTCGAATTTTAAAGGGGGCGGAGGACAGCCCCAGCATTTT,CAISESNFKGGGGQPQHF,TRBD1,TRBV10-3,TRBJ1-5
TGTGCCAGCTCACCACAGTATTACAGGGGCGATGAGCAGTTCTTC,CASSPQYYRGDEQFF,TRBD1,TRBV18,TRBJ2-1
TGCGCCAGCAGCTCCGGGGGGGTCAACACTGAAGCTTTCTTT,CASSSGGVNTEAFF,NA,TRBV5-1,TRBJ1-1
TGTGCCAGTAGTATGATGGGACAGCTGAACACTGAAGCTTTCTTT,CASSMMGQLNTEAFF,TRBD1,TRBV19,TRBJ1-1
TGTGCCAGTAGCAAGAAGCCTCCAGTAGCGGAAGGGAACTATGGCTACACCTTC,CASSKKPPVAEGNYGYTF,NA,TRBV19,TRBJ1-2
TGTGCCAGCAGCTCCGAACTGAGGACAGGGGACTACGAGCAGTACTTC,CASSSELRTGDYEQYF,TRBD1,TRBV5-6,TRBJ2-7
TGTGCCAGCAGCTCCTTCGACAAGACAGATACGCAGTATTTT,CASSSFDKTDTQYF,NA,TRBV11-3,TRBJ2-3
TGTGCCAGCAGTTCCCAGAGGGAGTCTAACTATGGCTACACCTTC,CASSSQRESNYGYTF,NA,TRBV27,TRBJ1-2
TGTGCCAGCAGTGAAGCGCGGGTCCAAGAGACCCAGTACTTC,CASSEARVQETQYF,NA,TRBV2,TRBJ2-5
TGTGCCAGCATTAGGGGGCGGATCGGCTCCTACGAGCAGTACTTC,CASIRGRIGSYEQYF,TRBD1,TRBV6-1,TRBJ2-7
TGTGCCAGCTCACCCGATAGTAAGGAAGCTTTCTTT,CASSPDSKEAFF,NA,TRBV18,TRBJ1-1
TGTGCCAGTAGTTCGACTTTCAACACTGAAGCTTTCTTT,CASSSTFNTEAFF,NA,TRBV19,TRBJ1-1
TGTGCCAGCAGTTACTCGAGGGAGACTGAAGCTTTCTTT,CASSYSRETEAFF,NA,TRBV6-5,TRBJ1-1
TGTGCCAGCAGCTCTGGGAGGACGGTTACTGAAGCTTTCTTT,CASSSGRTVTEAFF,NA,TRBV7-9,TRBJ1-1
TGCAGCGTTGAAAGGACAGTGAACACTGAAGCTTTCTTT,CSVERTVNTEAFF,NA,TRBV29-1,TRBJ1-1
TGTGCCAGCAGTGGGGGGACAGCAACTTATAGCAATCAGCCCCAGCATTTT,CASSGGTATYSNQPQHF,TRBD1,TRBV2,TRBJ1-5
TGTGCCAGCAGCCCACAGGGGGCGAGGCAGTACTTC,CASSPQGARQYF,TRBD1,TRBV14,TRBJ2-4
TGTGCCAGCAGCGTTACTGACAGGGGGCAAAGCACAGATACGCAGTATTTT,CASSVTDRGQSTDTQYF,TRBD1,TRBV9,TRBJ2-3
TGTGCCAGCAGTAGCGGGGGGCTGGGGGAGACCCAGTACTTC,CASSSGGLGETQYF,TRBD2,TRBV6-5,TRBJ2-5
TGTGCCAGCCAAATACAGGGCCGCACAGATACGCAGTATTTT,CASQIQGRTDTQYF,NA,TRBV5-6,TRBJ2-3
TGTGCCAGCAGTGTAAGAGGGCTAAAGGACGAGCAGTACTTC,CASSVRGLKDEQYF,NA,TRBV6-1,TRBJ2-7
TGTGCCAGCAGTTCTAGAAATTGGATGAACACTGAAGCTTTCTTT,CASSSRNWMNTEAFF,NA,TRBV27,TRBJ1-1
TGTGCCAGCAGCAATCCAGGGGACAATGAGCAGTTCTTC,CASSNPGDNEQFF,NA,TRBV5-4,TRBJ2-1
TGTGCCACCAGCAGCGGGTCTGGACAGGGGAAGACCCAGTACTTC,CATSSGSGQGKTQYF,TRBD1,TRBV15,TRBJ2-5
TGCGCCAGCAGCCGGGGGGTAGCGGCTCAAGAGACCCAGTACTTC,CASSRGVAAQETQYF,TRBD2,TRBV5-1,TRBJ2-5
TGTGCCAGCAGCTTCATCACAGGGGACAATGAGCAGTTCTTC,CASSFITGDNEQFF,TRBD1,TRBV7-2,TRBJ2-1
TGTGCCAGCCCCCTAGAGGGGGAGGGAGCGGGGCCCTACATTCAGTACTTC,CASPLEGEGAGPYIQYF,NA,TRBV19,TRBJ2-4
TGTGCCAGCAGCCCTAGGTTTGGTGGGGCCAACGTCCTGACTTTC,CASSPRFGGANVLTF,NA,TRBV9,TRBJ2-6
TGTGCCAGCAGTACCGGGACAGGGATTCGAGAGACCCAGTACTTC,CASSTGTGIRETQYF,TRBD1,TRBV27,TRBJ2-5
TGTGCCAGCAGCTCCCTACAGGGCGAGTACCAAGAGACCCAGTACTTC,CASSSLQGEYQETQYF,NA,TRBV5-6,TRBJ2-5
TGTGCCAGCAGCTTACAGGGATTAATGTCTACAGATACGCAGTATTTT,CASSLQGLMSTDTQYF,NA,TRBV7-9,TRBJ2-3
TGTGCCTGTCGGGGGGGACAGCAGTACTTC,CACRGGQQYF,TRBD2,TRBV30,TRBJ2-7
TGTGCCAGCAGCTCCCGGGACAGGGAGTGGACTGAAGCTTTCTTT,CASSSRDREWTEAFF,TRBD1,TRBV9,TRBJ1-1
TGTGCCAGCAGTGAAGAACTAGCGGGGGGCGTAGCCAAAAACATTCAGTACTTC,CASSEELAGGVAKNIQYF,TRBD2,TRBV2,TRBJ2-4
TGTGCCAGCTCACGGAGGGTAGAGACCCAGTACTTC,CASSRRVETQYF,NA,TRBV18,TRBJ2-5
TGTGCCAGCATGGCGGGACCGAGCACAGATACGCAGTATTTT,CASMAGPSTDTQYF,NA,TRBV6-6,TRBJ2-3
TGTGCCAGTAGCCTCGGACAGGGCTACTACGAGCAGTACTTC,CASSLGQGYYEQYF,TRBD1,TRBV19,TRBJ2-7
TGTGCCAGCAGTCATGGGGGGGGCTCCTCTCTCTATGGCTACACCTTC,CASSHGGGSSLYGYTF,NA,TRBV27,TRBJ1-2
TGTGCCAGTAGTATTTTCGAGACAGGGGAAGAGACCCAGTACTTC,CASSIFETGEETQYF,TRBD1,TRBV19,TRBJ2-5
TGCGCCAGCAGTGCGGAGAAGAATCAGCCCCAGCATTTT,CASSAEKNQPQHF,NA,TRBV10-2,TRBJ1-5
TGTGCCAGCAGTTCGCCGGGACAAACCTATGGCTACACCTTC,CASSSPGQTYGYTF,NA,TRBV6-5,TRBJ1-2
TGTGCCAGCAGTCTATTGGCGGGACAGGGGTACGGCGGGGAGCTGTTTTTT,CASSLLAGQGYGGELFF,TRBD1,TRBV27,TRBJ2-2
TGTGCCAGCAGCTGGGGAACAGGGGAACACACTGAAGCTTTCTTT,CASSWGTGEHTEAFF,TRBD1,TRBV7-3,TRBJ1-1
TGTGCCAGCAGATCCGCGTACGGCACAGATACGCAGTATTTT,CASRSAYGTDTQYF,NA,TRBV28,TRBJ2-3
TGTGCCAGCAGCTTGGTAACGGGAGAGGAGGTCTTC,CASSLVTGEEVF,NA,TRBV5-4,TRBJ2-1
TGTGCCAGCAGCTTTTGGGCCACCTACGAGCAGTACTTC,CASSFWATYEQYF,NA,TRBV5-4,TRBJ2-7
TGTGCCAGCAGCTTCATACAGGGGGCGGCTGAAAAACTGTTTTTT,CASSFIQGAAEKLFF,TRBD1,TRBV7-2,TRBJ1-4
TGTGCCAGTAGTATTGCTCCAGGGACAGATACGCAGTATTTT,CASSIAPGTDTQYF,NA,TRBV19,TRBJ2-3
TGTGCCAGCAGTTTCCTTCGGACTAGCGGGAGGGGGTTCATGGACACAGATACGCAGTATTTT,CASSFLRTSGRGFMDTDTQYF,TRBD2,TRBV28,TRBJ2-3
TGTGCCAGCAGCTTGGCCGGGGGAAATTCTAACTATGGCTACACCTTC,CASSLAGGNSNYGYTF,NA,TRBV5-4,TRBJ1-2
TGTGCCAGCAGTGAAGATTTGACAGGGAGGTTCGGTTCACCCCTCCACTTT,CASSEDLTGRFGSPLHF,TRBD1,TRBV6-1,TRBJ1-6
TGTGCCAGCAGTGTTGACACCTTTCGGTACGAGCAGTACTTC,CASSVDTFRYEQYF,NA,TRBV2,TRBJ2-7
TGCGCCAGCAGCCCGACTAGCGGAAACACCGGGGAGCTGTTTTTT,CASSPTSGNTGELFF,TRBD2,TRBV5-1,TRBJ2-2
TGCGCCAGCAGCTTCAACGGGAACACTGAAGCTTTCTTT,CASSFNGNTEAFF,NA,TRBV5-1,TRBJ1-1
TGTGCCATCAGTGAGTCGGGATCCAGGGGATCGACTGAAGCTTTCTTT,CAISESGSRGSTEAFF,NA,TRBV10-3,TRBJ1-1